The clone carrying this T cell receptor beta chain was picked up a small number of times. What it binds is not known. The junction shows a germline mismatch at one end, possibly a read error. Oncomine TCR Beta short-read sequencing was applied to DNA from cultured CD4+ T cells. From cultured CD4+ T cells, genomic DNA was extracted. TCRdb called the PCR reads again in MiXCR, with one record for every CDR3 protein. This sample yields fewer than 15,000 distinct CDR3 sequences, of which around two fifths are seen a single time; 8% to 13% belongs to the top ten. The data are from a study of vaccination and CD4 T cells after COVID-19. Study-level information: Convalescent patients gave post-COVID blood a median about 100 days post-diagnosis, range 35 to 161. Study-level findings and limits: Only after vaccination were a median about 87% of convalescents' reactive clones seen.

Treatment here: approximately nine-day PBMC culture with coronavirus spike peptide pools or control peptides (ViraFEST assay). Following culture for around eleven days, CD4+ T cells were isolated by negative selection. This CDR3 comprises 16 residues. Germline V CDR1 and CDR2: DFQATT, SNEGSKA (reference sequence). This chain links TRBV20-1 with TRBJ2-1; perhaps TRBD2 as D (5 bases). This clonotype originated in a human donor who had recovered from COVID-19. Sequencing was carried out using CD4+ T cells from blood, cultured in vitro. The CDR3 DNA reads TGCAGTGCCAGAGACTTTGCGGCTAGCTATAACAATGAGCAGTTCTTC. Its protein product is CSARDFAASYNNEQFF.